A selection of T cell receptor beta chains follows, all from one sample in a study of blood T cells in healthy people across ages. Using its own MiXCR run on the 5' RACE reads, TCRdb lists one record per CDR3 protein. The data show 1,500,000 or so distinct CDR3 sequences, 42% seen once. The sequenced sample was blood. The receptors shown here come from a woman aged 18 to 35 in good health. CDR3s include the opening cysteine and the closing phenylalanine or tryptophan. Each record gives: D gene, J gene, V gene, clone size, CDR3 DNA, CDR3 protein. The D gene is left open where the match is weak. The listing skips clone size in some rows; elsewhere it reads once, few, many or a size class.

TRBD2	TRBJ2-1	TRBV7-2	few	TGTGCCAGCAGCTCGCGGACTAGCGGGGGCAATGAGCAGTTCTTC	CASSSRTSGGNEQFF
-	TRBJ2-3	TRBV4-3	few	TGCGCCAGCAGCCCTCGACAAGCGGGAGATACGCAGTATTTT	CASSPRQAGDTQYF
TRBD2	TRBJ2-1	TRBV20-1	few	TGCAGTGCGAGGGATGGGGGGGTGGCCTACAATGAGCAGTTCTTC	CSARDGGVAYNEQFF
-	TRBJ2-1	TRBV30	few	TGTGCCTTAGGGTGGGGAGGTGAGCAGTTCTTC	CALGWGGEQFF
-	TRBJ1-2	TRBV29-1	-	TGCAGCGTTGGCCGATCGGTGGGTGGCTACACCTTC	CSVGRSVGGYTF
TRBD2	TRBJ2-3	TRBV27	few	TGTGCCAGCAGTAGGCGGGGGTCGCAGTATTTT	CASSRRGSQYF
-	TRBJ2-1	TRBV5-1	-	TGCGCCAGCAGGAGGGGGACGGACAATGAGCAGTTCTTC	CASRRGTDNEQFF
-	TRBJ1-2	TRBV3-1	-	TGTGCCAGCAGCCAAGATAATACCTATGGCTACACCTTC	CASSQDNTYGYTF
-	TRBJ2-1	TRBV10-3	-	TGTGCCATCAGTGAGTCGAAAGCGGCAAGCGGGCGAAGCTCCTACAATGAGCAGTTCTTC	CAISESKAASGRSSYNEQFF
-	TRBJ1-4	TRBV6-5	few	TGTGCCAGCAGTTACGGGCACGGGGGGAGGACTAATGAAAAACTGTTTTTT	CASSYGHGGRTNEKLFF
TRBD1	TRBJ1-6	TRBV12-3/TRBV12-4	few	TGTGCCAGCAGCCGCTCGGGGACAGGGGGCGCGGTCTTGAATTCACCCCTCCACTTT	CASSRSGTGGAVLNSPLHF
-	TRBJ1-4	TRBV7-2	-	TGTGCCAGCAGCTCAACCGGGCCAAAGGGGGAAAAACTGTTTTTT	CASSSTGPKGEKLFF
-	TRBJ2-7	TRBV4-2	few	TGTGCCAGCAGCCAAGCTGAAAGAGACTACGAGCAGTACTTC	CASSQAERDYEQYF
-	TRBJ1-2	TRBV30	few	TGTGCCTGGGGACAGTATGGCTACACCTTC	CAWGQYGYTF
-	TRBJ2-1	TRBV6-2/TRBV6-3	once	TGTGCCAGCACCCTTGGCTCCTGCAATGAGCAGTTCTTC	CASTLGSCNEQFF